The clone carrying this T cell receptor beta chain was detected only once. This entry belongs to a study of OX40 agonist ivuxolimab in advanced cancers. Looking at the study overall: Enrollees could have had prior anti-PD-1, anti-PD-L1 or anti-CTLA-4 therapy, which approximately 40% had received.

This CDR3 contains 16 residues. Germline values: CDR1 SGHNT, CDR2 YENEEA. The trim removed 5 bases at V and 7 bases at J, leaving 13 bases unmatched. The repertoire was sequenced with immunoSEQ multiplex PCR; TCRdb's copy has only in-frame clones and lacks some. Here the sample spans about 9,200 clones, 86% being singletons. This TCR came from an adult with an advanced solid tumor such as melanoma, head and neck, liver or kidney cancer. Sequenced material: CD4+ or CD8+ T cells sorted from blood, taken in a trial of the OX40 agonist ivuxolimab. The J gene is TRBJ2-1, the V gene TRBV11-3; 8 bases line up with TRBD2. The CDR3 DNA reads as TGTGCCAGCAGCCCCCCCGCCGGGGGGGAATGGAATGAGCAGTTCTTC. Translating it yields CASSPPAGGEWNEQFF.